This T cell receptor (beta chain) was retrieved from a study of blood T cell repertoires in COVID-19. This CDR3 has 15 residues. Trimming took 6 bases from V and 7 from J; bases not matched to a gene: 12. In germline, CDR1 is MNHEY, CDR2 SVGAGI. Under the authors' procedure: Quantification of nucleated cells was approximated via reference gene primer amplification. Some clones are missing from TCRdb's copy, which holds only in-frame ones; the method was immunoSEQ multiplex PCR. V, J and clone size derive from that table, while D and trimming were established from the DNA sequence. The repertoire includes under 200,000 clones, over 70% of them detected once, and roughly 17% sits in the top ten.

This TCR derives from a man between 60 and 75 years old with active or convalescent COVID-19. The sample taken for sequencing was peripheral blood. This chain links TRBV6-5 with TRBJ2-7, with TRBD1 matching 10 bases. CDR3 in DNA: TGTGCCAGCAGGGGGAGGGGACAGGGGACAGAGGAGCAGTACTTC. The encoded protein is CASRGRGQGTEEQYF.